This TCR beta chain was documented in a study of T-cell reconstitution after alpha-beta-depleted transplantation in children. General observations from the study: Expanded graft clones, several hundred of them, were reportedly the source of alpha-beta T cells about two months after transplant.

Unique molecular identifiers were used in preparing the TCRbeta library. TCRdb re-called the PCR reads with MiXCR, one entry per CDR3 protein. The repertoire holds about 460,000 distinct CDR3 sequences, with 9.5% to 12% as singletons. In this sample, this clonotype turned up many times. The antigen is unknown. This receptor was identified in a female patient younger than 10 who had a stem cell transplant for aplastic anemia, so the T cells may come from the graft donor. Material: PBMCs, mostly from graft donor cells, obtained 180 days after TCRalphabeta/CD19-depleted stem cell transplant.

The CDR3 DNA reads TGTGCCAGCAGTTACTCGGGGCGGGACTCCGAGACCCAGTACTTC. Protein sequence: CASSYSGRDSETQYF. The rearrangement links TRBV6-5 to TRBJ2-5, with D possibly matching TRBD2 (6 bases). V was trimmed by 0 bases and J by 5 bases, leaving 13 bases between them. The CDR3 is 15 residues long. Per germline, CDR1 MNHEY and CDR2 SVGAGI.